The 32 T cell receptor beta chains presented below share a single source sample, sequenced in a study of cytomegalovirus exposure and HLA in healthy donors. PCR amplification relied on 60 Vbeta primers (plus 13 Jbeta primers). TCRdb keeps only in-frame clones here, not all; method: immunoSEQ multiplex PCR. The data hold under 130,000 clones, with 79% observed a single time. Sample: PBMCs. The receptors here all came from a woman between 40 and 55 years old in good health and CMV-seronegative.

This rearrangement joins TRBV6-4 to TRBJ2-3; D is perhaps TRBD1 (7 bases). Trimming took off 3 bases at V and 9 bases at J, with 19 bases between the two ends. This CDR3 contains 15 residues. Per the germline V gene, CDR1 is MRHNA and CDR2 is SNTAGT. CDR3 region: CASSEEGASRITQYF. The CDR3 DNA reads TGTGCCAGCAGTGAGGAGGGGGCCTCAAGAATAACGCAGTATTTT.

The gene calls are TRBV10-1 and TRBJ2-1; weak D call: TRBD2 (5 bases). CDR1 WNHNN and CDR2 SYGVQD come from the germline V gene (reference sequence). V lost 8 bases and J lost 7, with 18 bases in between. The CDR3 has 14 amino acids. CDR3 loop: CASAAVRSGNEQFF. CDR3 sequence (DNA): TGCGCCAGCGCCGCGGTTAGGTCGGGGAATGAGCAGTTCTTC.

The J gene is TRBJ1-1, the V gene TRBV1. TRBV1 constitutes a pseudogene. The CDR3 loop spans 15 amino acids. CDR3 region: CTSSQDLVMNTEAFF. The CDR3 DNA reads TGCACCAGCAGCCAAGATCTAGTAATGAACACTGAAGCTTTCTTT.

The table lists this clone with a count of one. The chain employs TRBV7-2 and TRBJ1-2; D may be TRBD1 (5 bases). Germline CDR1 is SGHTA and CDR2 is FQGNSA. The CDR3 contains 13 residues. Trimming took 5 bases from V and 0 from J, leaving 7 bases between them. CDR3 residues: CASSQQANYGYTF. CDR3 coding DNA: TGTGCCAGCAGCCAACAGGCTAACTATGGCTACACCTTC.

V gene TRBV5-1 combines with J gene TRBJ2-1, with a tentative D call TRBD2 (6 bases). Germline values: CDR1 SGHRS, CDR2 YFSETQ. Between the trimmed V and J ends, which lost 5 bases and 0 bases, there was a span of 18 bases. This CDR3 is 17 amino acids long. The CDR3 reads CASRGPGLKSSYNEQFF. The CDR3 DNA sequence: TGCGCCAGCAGAGGGCCGGGACTCAAGAGCTCCTACAATGAGCAGTTCTTC.

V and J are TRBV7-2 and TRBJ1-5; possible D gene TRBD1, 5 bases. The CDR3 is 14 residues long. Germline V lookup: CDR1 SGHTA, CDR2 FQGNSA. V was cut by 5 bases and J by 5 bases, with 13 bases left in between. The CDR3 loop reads CASSRGRLYQPQHF. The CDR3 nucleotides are TGTGCCAGCAGCAGGGGTAGACTTTATCAGCCCCAGCATTTT.

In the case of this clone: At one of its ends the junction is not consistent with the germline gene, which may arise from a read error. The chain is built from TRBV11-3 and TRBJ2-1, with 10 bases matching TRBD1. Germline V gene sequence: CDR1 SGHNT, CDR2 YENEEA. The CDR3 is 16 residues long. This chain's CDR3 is CVSSLGVGQGVDEQFF. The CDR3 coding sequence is TGTGTCAGCAGCTTGGGGGTTGGACAGGGGGTGGATGAGCAGTTCTTC.

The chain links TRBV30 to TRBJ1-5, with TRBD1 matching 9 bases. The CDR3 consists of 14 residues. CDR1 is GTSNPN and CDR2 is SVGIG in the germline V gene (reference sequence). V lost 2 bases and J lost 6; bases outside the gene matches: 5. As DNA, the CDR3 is TGTGCCTGGAGTAAGGGACAGGGCCTTCAGCCCCAGCATTTT. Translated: CAWSKGQGLQPQHF.

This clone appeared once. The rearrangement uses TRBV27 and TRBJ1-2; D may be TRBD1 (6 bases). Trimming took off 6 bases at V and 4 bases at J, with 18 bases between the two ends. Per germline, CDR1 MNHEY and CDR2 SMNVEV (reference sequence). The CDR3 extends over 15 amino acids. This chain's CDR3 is CASSPLTGTAYGYTF. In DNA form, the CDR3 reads TGTGCCAGCAGCCCTCTTACAGGGACGGCCTATGGCTACACCTTC.

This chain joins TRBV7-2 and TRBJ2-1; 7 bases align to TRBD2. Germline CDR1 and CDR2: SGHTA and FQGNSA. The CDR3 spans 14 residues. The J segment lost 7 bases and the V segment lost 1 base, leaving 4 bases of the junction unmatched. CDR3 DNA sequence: TGTGCCAGCAGCTTAGTGGGAGGGAATAATGAGCAGTTCTTC. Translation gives CASSLVGGNNEQFF.

In DNA, the CDR3 is TGTGCCAGCAGCCGCGTCTGGGGGGGCGGAGATACGCAGTATTTT. This sequence encodes CASSRVWGGGDTQYF. The rearrangement links TRBV7-2 to TRBJ2-3; D is perhaps TRBD2 (7 bases). CDR3 length: 15 residues. With 5 bases removed from V and 5 bases from J, the gap between germline ends came to 17 bases. The germline CDR1 and CDR2 sequences are SGHTA and FQGNSA.

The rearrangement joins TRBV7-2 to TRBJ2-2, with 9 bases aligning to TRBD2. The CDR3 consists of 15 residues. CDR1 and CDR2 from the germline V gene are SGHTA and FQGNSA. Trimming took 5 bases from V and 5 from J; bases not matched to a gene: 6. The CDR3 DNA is TGTGCCAGCAGCCTTAGCGGGAGAGGAACCGGGGAGCTGTTTTTT. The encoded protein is CASSLSGRGTGELFF.

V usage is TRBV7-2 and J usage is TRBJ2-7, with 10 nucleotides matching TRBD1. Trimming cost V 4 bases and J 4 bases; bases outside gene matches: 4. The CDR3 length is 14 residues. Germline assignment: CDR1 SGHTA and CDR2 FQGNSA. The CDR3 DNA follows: TGTGCCAGCAGCTCGGGACAGGGGAAATACGAGCAGTACTTC. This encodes CASSSGQGKYEQYF.

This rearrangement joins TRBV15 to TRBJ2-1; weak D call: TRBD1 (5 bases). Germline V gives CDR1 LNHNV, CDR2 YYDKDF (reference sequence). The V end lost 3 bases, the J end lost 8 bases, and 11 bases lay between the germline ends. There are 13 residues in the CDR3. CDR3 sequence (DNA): TGTGCCACCAGCAGCCCTACCAGGGATGAGCAGTTCTTC. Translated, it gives CATSSPTRDEQFF.

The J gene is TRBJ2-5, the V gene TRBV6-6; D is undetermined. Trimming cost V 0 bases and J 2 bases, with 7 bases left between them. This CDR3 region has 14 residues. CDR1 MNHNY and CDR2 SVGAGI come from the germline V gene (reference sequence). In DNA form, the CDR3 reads TGTGCCAGCAGTTACTCGGCACCTCAAGAGACCCAGTACTTC. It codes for CASSYSAPQETQYF.

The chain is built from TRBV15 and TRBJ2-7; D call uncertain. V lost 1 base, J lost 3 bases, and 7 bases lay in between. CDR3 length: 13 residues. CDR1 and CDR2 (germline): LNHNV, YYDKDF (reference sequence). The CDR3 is CATSRGKNYEQYF. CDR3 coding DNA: TGTGCCACCAGCAGAGGTAAAAACTACGAGCAGTACTTC.

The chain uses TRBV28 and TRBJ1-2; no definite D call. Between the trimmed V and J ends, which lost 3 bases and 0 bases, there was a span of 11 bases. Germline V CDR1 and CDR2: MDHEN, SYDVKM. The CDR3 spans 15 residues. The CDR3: CASSLSPGANYGYTF. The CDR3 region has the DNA TGTGCCAGCAGTTTGTCCCCCGGGGCTAACTATGGCTACACCTTC.

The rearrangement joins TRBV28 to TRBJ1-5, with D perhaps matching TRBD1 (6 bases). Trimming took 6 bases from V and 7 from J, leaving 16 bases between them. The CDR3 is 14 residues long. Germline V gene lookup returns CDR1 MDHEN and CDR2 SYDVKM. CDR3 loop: CASRFTGLGQPQHF. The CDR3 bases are TGTGCCAGCAGATTCACAGGGCTCGGGCAGCCCCAGCATTTT.

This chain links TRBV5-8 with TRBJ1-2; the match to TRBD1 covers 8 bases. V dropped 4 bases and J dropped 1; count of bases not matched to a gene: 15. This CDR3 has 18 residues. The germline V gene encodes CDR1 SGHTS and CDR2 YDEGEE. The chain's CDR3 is CASSGGGQGNLINYGYTF. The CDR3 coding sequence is TGTGCCAGCAGCGGAGGAGGACAGGGCAACTTAATTAACTATGGCTACACCTTC.

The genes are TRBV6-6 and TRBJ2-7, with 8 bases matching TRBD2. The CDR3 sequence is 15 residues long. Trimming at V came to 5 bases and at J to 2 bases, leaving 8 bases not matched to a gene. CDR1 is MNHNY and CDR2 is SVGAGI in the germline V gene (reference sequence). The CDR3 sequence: CASSGSGGSAYEQYF. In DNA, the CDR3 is TGTGCCAGCAGTGGAAGCGGGGGCTCCGCCTACGAGCAGTACTTC.

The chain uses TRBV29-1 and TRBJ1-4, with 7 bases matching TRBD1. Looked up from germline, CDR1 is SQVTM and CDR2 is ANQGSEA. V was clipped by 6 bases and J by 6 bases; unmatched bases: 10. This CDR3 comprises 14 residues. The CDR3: CSVGRQGADEKLFF. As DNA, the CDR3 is TGCAGCGTGGGACGACAGGGTGCCGATGAAAAACTGTTTTTT.

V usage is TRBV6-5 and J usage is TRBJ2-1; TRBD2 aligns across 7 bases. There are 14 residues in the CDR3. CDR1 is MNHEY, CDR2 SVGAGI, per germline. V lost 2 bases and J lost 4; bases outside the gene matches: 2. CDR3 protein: CASSYRTSYNEQFF. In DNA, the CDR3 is TGTGCCAGCAGTTACCGGACTAGTTACAATGAGCAGTTCTTC.

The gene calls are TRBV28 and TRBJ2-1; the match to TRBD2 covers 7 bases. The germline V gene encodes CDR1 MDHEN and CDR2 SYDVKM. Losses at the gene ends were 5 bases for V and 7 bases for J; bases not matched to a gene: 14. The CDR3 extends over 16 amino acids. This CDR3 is CASSGPPNGRLNEQFF. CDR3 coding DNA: TGTGCCAGCAGTGGGCCACCTAACGGGAGGCTGAATGAGCAGTTCTTC.

The CDR3 region is CASSGTGPNQPQHF. In nucleotides, the CDR3 is TGTGCCAGCAGTGGGACAGGGCCTAATCAGCCCCAGCATTTT. V and J are TRBV6-1 and TRBJ1-5; 8 nucleotides align to TRBD1. The CDR3 extends over 14 amino acids. The germline V gene encodes CDR1 MNHNS and CDR2 SASEGT. Trimming removed 4 bases from V and 4 bases from J; junction bases left unmatched: 3.

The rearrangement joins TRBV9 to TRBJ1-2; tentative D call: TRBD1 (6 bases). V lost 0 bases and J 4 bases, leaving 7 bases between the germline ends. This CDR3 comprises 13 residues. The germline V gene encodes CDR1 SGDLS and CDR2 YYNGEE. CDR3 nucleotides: TGTGCCAGCAGCGTAGGGACAGCCTATGGCTACACCTTC. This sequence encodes CASSVGTAYGYTF.

The CDR3 loop is CASSPRTAGVHEQYF. As DNA, the CDR3 is TGTGCCAGCTCACCAAGAACGGCAGGGGTCCACGAGCAGTACTTC. V gene TRBV18 combines with J gene TRBJ2-7, with TRBD1 as a possible D gene (6 bases). The CDR3 is 15 residues long. V was shortened by 2 bases and J by 5 bases, with 16 bases between the two germline ends. The germline CDR1 and CDR2 sequences are KGHSH and LQKENI.

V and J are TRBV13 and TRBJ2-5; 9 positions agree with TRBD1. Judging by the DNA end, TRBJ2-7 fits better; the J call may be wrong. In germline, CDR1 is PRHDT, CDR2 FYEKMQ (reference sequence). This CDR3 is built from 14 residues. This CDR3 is CASSPGQGNYEQYF. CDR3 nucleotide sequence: TGTGCCAGCAGCCCGGGACAGGGTAACTACGAGCAGTACTTC.

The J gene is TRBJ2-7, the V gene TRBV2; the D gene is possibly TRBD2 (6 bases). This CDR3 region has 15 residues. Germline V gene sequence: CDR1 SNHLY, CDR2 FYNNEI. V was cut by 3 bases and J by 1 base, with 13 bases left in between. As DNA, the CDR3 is TGTGCCAGCAGTGAGGCGGCGGAGGGGTCCTACGAGCAGTACTTC. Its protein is CASSEAAEGSYEQYF.

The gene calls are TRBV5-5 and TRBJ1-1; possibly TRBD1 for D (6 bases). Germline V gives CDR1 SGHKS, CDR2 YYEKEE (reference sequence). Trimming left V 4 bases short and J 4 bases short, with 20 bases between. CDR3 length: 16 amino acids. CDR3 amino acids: CASSTAPRGYGTEAFF. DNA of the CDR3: TGTGCCAGCAGCACAGCCCCCAGGGGCTACGGCACTGAAGCTTTCTTT.

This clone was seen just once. CDR3 nucleotide sequence: TGTGCCAGCTCACCTAGCGGGAGCTCAGATACGCAGTATTTT. Encoded protein: CASSPSGSSDTQYF. The J gene is TRBJ2-3, the V gene TRBV18; 9 nucleotides align to TRBD2. Germline assignment: CDR1 KGHSH and CDR2 LQKENI. J gave up 4 bases and V 3 bases, and 2 bases lay outside the gene matches. The CDR3 is made up of 14 amino acids.

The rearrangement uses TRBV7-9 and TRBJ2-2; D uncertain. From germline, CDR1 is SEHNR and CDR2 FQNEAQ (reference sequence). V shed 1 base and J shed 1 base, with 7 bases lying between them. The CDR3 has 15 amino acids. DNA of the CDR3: TGTGCCAGCAGCTTAGTCCTAGTGAACACCGGGGAGCTGTTTTTT. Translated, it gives CASSLVLVNTGELFF.

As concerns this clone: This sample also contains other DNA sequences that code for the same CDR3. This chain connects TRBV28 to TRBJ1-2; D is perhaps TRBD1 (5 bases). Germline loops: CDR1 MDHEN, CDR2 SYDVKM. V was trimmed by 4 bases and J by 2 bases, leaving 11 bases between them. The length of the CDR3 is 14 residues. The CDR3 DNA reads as TGTGCCAGCAGTTCCCCTCGGGGGAACTATGGCTACACCTTC. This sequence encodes CASSSPRGNYGYTF.